This entry is about one T cell receptor beta chain. This entry belongs to a study of cytomegalovirus exposure and HLA in healthy donors. The assay was immunoSEQ multiplex PCR, and TCRdb's table has in-frame clones only and misses some. The sample holds 150,000 to 200,000 clones, 85% to 90% seen once. CDR1 is MNHGY, CDR2 SAAAGT, per germline. V was cut by 3 bases and J by 3 bases, with 7 bases left in between. The CDR3 runs 13 residues. This clonotype was obtained from a man younger than 35 in good health and CMV-seropositive. This sequence joins TRBV6-8 and TRBJ2-3; no firm D call. Sequences were obtained from PBMCs. DNA of the CDR3: TGTGCCAGCAGTTATCCCGCGACAGATACGCAGTATTTT. This sequence encodes CASSYPATDTQYF.